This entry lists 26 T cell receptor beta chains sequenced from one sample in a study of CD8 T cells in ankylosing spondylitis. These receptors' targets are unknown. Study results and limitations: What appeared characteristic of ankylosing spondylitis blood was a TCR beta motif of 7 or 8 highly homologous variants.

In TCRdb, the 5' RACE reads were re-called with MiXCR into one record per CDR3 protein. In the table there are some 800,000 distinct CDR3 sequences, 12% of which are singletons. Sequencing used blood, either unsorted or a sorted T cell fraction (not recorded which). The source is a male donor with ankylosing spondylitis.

In DNA form, the CDR3 reads TGTGCCAGCACCTATGGAGGATCCAAAAACATTCAGTACTTC. It translates to CASTYGGSKNIQYF. The chain carries TRBV6-2 or TRBV6-3 and TRBJ2-4; TRBD2 might be the D (5 bases). The CDR3 totals 14 residues. The V end lost 7 bases, the J end lost 2 bases, and 12 bases lay between the germline ends. Germline CDR1 reads MNHEY; CDR2 reads SVGEGT.

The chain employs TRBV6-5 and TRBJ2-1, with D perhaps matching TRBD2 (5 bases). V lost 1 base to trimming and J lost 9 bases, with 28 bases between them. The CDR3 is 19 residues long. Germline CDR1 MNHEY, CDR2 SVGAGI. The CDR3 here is CASSYYSPGSGLNKSEQFF. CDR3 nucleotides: TGTGCCAGCAGTTACTATTCCCCGGGCTCAGGACTCAATAAGAGTGAGCAGTTCTTC.

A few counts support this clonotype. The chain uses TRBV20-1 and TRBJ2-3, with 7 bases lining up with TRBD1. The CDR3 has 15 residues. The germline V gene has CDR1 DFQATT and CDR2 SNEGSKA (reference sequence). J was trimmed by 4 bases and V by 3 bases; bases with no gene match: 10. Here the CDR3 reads CSARDRQKSADTQYF. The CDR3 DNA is TGCAGTGCTAGGGACAGGCAAAAATCCGCAGATACGCAGTATTTT.

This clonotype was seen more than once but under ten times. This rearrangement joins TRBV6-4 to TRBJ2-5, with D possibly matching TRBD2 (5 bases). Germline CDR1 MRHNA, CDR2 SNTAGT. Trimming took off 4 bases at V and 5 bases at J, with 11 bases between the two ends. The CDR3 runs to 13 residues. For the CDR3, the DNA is TGTGCCAGCAGTGTCGGGATCAGGGAGACCCAGTACTTC. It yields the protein CASSVGIRETQYF.

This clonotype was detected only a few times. CDR3 residues: CASSLFSRGNTGELFF. DNA for the CDR3: TGTGCCAGCAGCTTATTTAGTCGAGGGAACACCGGGGAGCTGTTTTTT. The chain uses TRBV7-2 and TRBJ2-2; D is unresolved. The CDR3 is made up of 16 amino acids. Germline V gives CDR1 SGHTA, CDR2 FQGNSA. Trimming cost V 2 bases and J 1 base, with 11 bases left between them.

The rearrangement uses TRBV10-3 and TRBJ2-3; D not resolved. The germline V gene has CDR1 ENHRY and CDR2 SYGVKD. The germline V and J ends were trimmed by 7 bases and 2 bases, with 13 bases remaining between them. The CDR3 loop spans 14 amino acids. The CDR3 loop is CAITPDPFTDTQYF. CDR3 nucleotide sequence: TGTGCCATCACCCCGGACCCTTTCACAGATACGCAGTATTTT.

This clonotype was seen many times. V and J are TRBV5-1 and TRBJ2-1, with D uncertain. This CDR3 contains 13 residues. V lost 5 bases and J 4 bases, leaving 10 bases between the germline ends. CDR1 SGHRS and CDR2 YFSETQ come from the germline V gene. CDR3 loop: CASSPAWYNEQFF. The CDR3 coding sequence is TGCGCCAGCAGTCCCGCCTGGTACAATGAGCAGTTCTTC.

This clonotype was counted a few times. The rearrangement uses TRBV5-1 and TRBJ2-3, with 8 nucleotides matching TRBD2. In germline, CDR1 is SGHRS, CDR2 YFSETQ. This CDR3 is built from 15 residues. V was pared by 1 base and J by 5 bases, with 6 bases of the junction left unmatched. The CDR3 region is CASSLTGGLVDTQYF. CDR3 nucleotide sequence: TGCGCCAGCAGCTTGACGGGGGGGCTCGTAGATACGCAGTATTTT.

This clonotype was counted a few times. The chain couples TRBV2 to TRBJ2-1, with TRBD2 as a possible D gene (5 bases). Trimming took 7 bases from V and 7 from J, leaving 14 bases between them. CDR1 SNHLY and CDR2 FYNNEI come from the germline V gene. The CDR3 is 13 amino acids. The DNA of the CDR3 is TGTGCCAGCACCAAGGATCGGGGAAATGAGCAGTTCTTC. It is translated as CASTKDRGNEQFF.

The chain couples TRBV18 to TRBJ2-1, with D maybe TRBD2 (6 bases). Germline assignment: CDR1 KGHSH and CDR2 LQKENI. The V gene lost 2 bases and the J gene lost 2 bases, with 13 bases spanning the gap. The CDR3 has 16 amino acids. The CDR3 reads CASSPVSGVTYNEQFF. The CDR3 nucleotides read TGTGCCAGCTCACCAGTCTCGGGAGTCACCTACAATGAGCAGTTCTTC.

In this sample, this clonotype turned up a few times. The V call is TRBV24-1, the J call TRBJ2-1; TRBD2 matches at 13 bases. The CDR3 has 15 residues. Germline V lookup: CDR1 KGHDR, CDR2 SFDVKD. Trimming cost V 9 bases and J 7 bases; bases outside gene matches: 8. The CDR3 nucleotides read TGTGCCACCTGCTCAACTAGCGGGAGGGTGAATGAGCAGTTCTTC. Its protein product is CATCSTSGRVNEQFF.

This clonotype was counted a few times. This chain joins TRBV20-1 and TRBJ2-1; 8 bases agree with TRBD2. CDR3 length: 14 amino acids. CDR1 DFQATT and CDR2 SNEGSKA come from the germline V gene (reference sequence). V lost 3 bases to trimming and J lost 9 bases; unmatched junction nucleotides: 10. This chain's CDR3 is CSASRAGDSAEQFF. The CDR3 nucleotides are TGCAGTGCTAGCCGAGCGGGAGATAGCGCTGAGCAGTTCTTC.

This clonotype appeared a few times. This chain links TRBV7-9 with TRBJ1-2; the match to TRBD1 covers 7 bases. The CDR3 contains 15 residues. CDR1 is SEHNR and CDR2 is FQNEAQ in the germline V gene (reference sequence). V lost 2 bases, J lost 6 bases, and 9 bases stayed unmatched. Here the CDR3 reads CASSLNLRQGHGYTF. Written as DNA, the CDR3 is TGTGCCAGCAGCTTAAACCTGAGACAGGGTCATGGCTACACCTTC.

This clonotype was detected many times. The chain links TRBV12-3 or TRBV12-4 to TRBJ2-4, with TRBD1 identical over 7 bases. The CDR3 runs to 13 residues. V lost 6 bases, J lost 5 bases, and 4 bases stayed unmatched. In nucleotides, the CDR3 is TGTGCCAGCAGCGGGACAGTCCAAAACATTCAGTACTTC. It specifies CASSGTVQNIQYF.

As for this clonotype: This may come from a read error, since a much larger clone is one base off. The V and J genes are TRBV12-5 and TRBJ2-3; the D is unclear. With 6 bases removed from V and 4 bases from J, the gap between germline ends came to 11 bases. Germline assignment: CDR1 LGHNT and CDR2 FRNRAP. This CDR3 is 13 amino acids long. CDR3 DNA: TGTGCTAGTGGGCCTGCGTGTTCAGATACGCAGTATTTT. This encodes CASGPACSDTQYF.

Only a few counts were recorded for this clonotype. CDR3 loop: CSARPGRNYGYTF. CDR3 in DNA: TGCAGTGCTCGACCTGGACGGAACTATGGCTACACCTTC. The chain employs TRBV20-1 and TRBJ1-2, with D hard to call. The CDR3 length is 13 residues. CDR1 DFQATT and CDR2 SNEGSKA come from the germline V gene (reference sequence). Trimming took 5 bases from V and 2 from J, leaving 12 bases between them.

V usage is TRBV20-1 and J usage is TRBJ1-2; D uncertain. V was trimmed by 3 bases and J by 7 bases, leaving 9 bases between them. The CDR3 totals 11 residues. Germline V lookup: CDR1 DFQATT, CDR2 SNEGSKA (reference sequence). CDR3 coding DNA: TGCAGTGCTAGTGGTGCTATTGGCTACACCTTC. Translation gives CSASGAIGYTF.

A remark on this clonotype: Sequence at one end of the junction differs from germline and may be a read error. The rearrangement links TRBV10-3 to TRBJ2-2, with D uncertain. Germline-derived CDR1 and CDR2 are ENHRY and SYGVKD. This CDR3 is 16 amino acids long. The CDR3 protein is CATSASMGLNTGELFF. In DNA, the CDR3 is TGTGCCACCAGTGCGTCGATGGGCCTGAACACCGGGGAGCTGTTTTTT.

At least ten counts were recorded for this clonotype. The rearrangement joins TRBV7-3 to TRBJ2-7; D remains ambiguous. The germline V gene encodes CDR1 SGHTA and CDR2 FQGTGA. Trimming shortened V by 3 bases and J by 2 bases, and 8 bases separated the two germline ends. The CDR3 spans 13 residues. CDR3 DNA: TGTGCCAGCAGCTTGCGTCGAGCCTACGAGCAGTACTTC. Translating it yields CASSLRRAYEQYF.

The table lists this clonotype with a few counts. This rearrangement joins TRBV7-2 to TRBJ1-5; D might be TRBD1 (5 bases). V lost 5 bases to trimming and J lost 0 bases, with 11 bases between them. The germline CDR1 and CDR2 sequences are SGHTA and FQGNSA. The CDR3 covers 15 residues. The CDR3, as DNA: TGTGCCAGCAGCCCCCGGGGGACTAGCAATCAGCCCCAGCATTTT. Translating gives CASSPRGTSNQPQHF.

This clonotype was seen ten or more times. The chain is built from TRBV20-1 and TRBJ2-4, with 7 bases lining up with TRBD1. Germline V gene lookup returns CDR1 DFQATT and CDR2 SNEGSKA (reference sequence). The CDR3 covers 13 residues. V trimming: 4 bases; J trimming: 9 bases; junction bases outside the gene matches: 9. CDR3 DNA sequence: TGCAGTGCTACCCGGGACAGTCTTGGCATTCAGTACTTC. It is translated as CSATRDSLGIQYF.

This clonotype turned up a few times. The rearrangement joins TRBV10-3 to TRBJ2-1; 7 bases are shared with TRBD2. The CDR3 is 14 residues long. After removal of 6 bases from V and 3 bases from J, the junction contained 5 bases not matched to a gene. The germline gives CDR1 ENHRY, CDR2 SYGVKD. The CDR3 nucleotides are TGTGCCATCAGCGGGACTAACTTCTACAATGAGCAGTTCTTC. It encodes CAISGTNFYNEQFF.

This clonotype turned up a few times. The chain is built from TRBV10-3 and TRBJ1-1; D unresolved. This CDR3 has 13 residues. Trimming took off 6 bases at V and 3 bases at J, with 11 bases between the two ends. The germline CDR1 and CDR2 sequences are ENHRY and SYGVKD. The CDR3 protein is CAIRARRDTEAFF. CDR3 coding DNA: TGTGCCATCAGGGCCCGACGGGACACTGAAGCTTTCTTT.

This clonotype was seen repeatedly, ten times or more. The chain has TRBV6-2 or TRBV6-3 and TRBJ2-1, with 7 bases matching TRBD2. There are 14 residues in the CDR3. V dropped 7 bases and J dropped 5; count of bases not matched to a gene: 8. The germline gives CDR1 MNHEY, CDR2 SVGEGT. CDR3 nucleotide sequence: TGTGCCAGCATGGACGGGGGGACCCACAATGAGCAGTTCTTC. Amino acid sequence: CASMDGGTHNEQFF.

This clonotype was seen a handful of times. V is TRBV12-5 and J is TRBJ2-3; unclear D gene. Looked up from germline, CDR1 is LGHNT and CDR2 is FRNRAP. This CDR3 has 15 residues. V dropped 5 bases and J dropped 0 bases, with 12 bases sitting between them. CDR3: CASGRSTKSTDTQYF. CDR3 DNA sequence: TGTGCTAGTGGTCGATCGACAAAGAGCACAGATACGCAGTATTTT.

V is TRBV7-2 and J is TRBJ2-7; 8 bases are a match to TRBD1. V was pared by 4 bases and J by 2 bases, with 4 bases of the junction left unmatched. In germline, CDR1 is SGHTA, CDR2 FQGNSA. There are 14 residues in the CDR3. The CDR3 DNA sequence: TGTGCCAGCAGCTATAGGACAGGGACCTACGAGCAGTACTTC. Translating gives CASSYRTGTYEQYF.